The following is a T cell receptor (beta chain) sequence with its context. These data originate in a study of blood T cell repertoires in COVID-19. Study as a whole: T cells, B-cell-depleted T cells, or PBMCs supplied cDNA or gDNA.

Study processing details: Using reference gene primer amplification, nucleated cell counts were estimated. The protocol was immunoSEQ multiplex PCR, while the TCRdb copy is restricted to in-frame clones and leaves out a portion. V and J calls and clone size are copied from that table; D and trimming were computed from the DNA. In the table there are about 120,000 clones, approximately 80% of which are singletons. Germline CDR1 and CDR2: SEHNR and FQNEAQ (reference sequence). The CDR3 extends over 14 amino acids. Between the trimmed V and J ends, which lost 4 bases and 4 bases, there was a span of 13 bases.

The chain couples TRBV7-9 to TRBJ1-2; weak D call: TRBD1 (5 bases). The receptor was isolated from a woman in her 70s with acute or convalescent COVID-19. The sequenced sample consisted of peripheral blood. The CDR3 nucleotides are TGTGCCAGCAGCTCTCTAGACAGAGGCTATGGCTACACCTTC. This translates into CASSSLDRGYGYTF.